This T cell receptor beta chain was sequenced in a study of regulatory T cells in long-lasting Graves disease. Across the study: Persistent Graves' disease meant over 5 years of antithyroid drugs with positive TSH receptor antibodies.

General observations from the study: The study found TRBV28, TRBJ1-2 and TRBJ2-5 favored in persistent disease.

This clonotype was counted between two and nine times. Antigen: not known. Described time point: persistent/refractory GD, antithyroid drugs over 5 years with positive TRAb. Making the TCR library involved RNA that had been extracted from PBMCs. Construction of the TCR beta libraries employed iRepertoire HTBI primers in conjunction with Arm-PCR of CDR3 regions. TCRdb used MiXCR to reprocess the multiplex PCR reads, holding one entry per CDR3 protein. Here the sample spans around 400,000 distinct CDR3 sequences, 20% to 25% being singletons. The CDR3 runs to 14 residues. The V end was cut by 4 bases, the J end by 0 bases, with 6 bases between. CDR1 is SEHNR and CDR2 is FQNEAQ in the germline V gene (reference sequence).

The genes are TRBV7-9 and TRBJ1-4; D not resolved. The source of this sequence is a woman aged 40 to 49 with Graves disease. Sequencing used peripheral blood mononuclear cells (PBMCs), obtained when the disease was refractory, from a patient treated with antithyroid drugs. CDR3 nucleotides: TGTGCCAGCAGCTCGGTTGCAACTAATGAAAAACTGTTTTTT. It translates to CASSSVATNEKLFF.